These T cell receptor beta chains were read from a single sample in a study of OX40 agonist ivuxolimab in advanced cancers. Only in-frame clones appear in the TCRdb table, and some are missing; sequencing was by immunoSEQ multiplex PCR. The sample consists of 70,000 or so clones, around four fifths of them appearing once. Source: CD4+ or CD8+ T cells sorted from blood, taken in a trial of the OX40 agonist ivuxolimab. The receptors stem from an adult with an advanced solid tumor such as melanoma, head and neck, liver or kidney cancer. CDR3s include the opening cysteine and the closing phenylalanine or tryptophan. Each record gives: clone size, CDR3 length, V gene, D gene, J gene, CDR3 protein, CDR3 DNA. A D gene is named only where the DNA matches it firmly. Expanded clones are given a class, and other clones once, few, many or no size at all.

>many|14|TRBV5-5|-|TRBJ1-5
CASSLGERNQPQHF
TGTGCCAGCAGCTTGGGGGAACGGAATCAGCCCCAGCATTTT
>once|15|TRBV6-1|TRBD2|TRBJ2-7
CASSENSGSGDEQYF
TGTGCCAGCAGTGAAAACAGCGGGAGTGGGGACGAGCAGTACTTC
>once|16|TRBV28|TRBD1|TRBJ2-2
CASFQFDRGNTGELFF
TGTGCCAGCTTTCAATTCGACAGGGGCAACACCGGGGAGCTGTTTTTT
>once|15|TRBV4-3|-|TRBJ1-5
CASSLVTGIGQPQHF
TGCGCCAGCAGCCTCGTTACAGGGATCGGTCAGCCCCAGCATTTT
>-|13|TRBV11-2|-|TRBJ2-1
CASSHTKNNEQFF
TGTGCCAGCAGCCACACCAAAAACAATGAGCAGTTCTTC
>-|12|TRBV18|-|TRBJ1-2
CASSPEAYGYTF
TGTGCCAGCTCACCAGAGGCCTATGGCTACACCTTC
>-|15|TRBV4-3|-|TRBJ2-2
CASSQDLGNTGELFF
TGCGCCAGCAGCCAAGACCTGGGGAACACCGGGGAGCTGTTTTTT
>-|14|TRBV6-5|-|TRBJ2-5
CASSYSGGKETQYF
TGTGCCAGCAGTTACTCGGGTGGAAAAGAGACCCAGTACTTC
>-|13|TRBV7-2|-|TRBJ2-3
CASSPEAADTQYF
TGTGCCAGCAGTCCCGAGGCGGCAGATACGCAGTATTTT
>-|12|TRBV28|-|TRBJ1-2
CATTPWQYGYTF
TGTGCCACGACGCCCTGGCAGTATGGCTACACCTTC
>-|15|TRBV19|TRBD1|TRBJ1-1
CASSLIQGAYTEAFF
TGTGCCAGTAGTCTCATCCAGGGGGCGTACACTGAAGCTTTCTTT
>-|16|TRBV5-4|-|TRBJ1-3
CASSLREGSPGNTIYF
TGTGCCAGCAGCTTACGGGAGGGGTCTCCTGGAAACACCATATATTTT
>-|14|TRBV14|TRBD1|TRBJ1-2
CAKILRDSFNGYTF
TGTGCCAAGATTTTAAGGGACAGCTTTAATGGCTACACCTTC
>-|12|TRBV5-5|-|TRBJ2-3
CASSVTGWPQYF
TGTGCCAGCAGCGTGACAGGCTGGCCGCAGTATTTT
>-|17|TRBV18|TRBD1|TRBJ1-6
CASSPPKMDRGRLPLHF
TGTGCCAGCTCACCACCGAAGATGGACAGGGGGCGCTTACCCCTCCACTTT
>-|15|TRBV7-2|TRBD1|TRBJ1-4
CASSLATGESEKLFF
TGTGCCAGCAGCTTAGCCACAGGGGAGAGTGAAAAACTGTTTTTT
>-|13|TRBV10-1|-|TRBJ1-1
CASSLDRSTEAFF
TGCGCCAGCAGTTTGGACAGAAGCACTGAAGCTTTCTTT
>-|19|TRBV2|-|TRBJ1-3
CASSSRIRQAAFSGNTIYF
TGTGCCAGCAGTTCCCGCATTCGACAGGCGGCCTTCTCTGGAAACACCATATATTTT
>-|15|TRBV6-5|TRBD1|TRBJ1-1
CASKTATGRNTEAFF
TGTGCCAGCAAAACCGCGACAGGGAGAAACACTGAAGCTTTCTTT
>-|16|TRBV28|-|TRBJ2-4
CASTPLTGLAKNIQYF
TGTGCCAGCACCCCCCTGACAGGCCTAGCCAAAAACATTCAGTACTTC
>-|14|TRBV19|TRBD1|TRBJ1-2
CASSSQGKRYGYTF
TGTGCCAGTAGTTCACAGGGGAAACGCTATGGCTACACCTTC
>-|11|TRBV2|TRBD1|TRBJ2-7
CATGDSYEQYF
TGTGCCACCGGGGACAGTTACGAGCAGTACTTC
>-|21|TRBV7-6|TRBD2|TRBJ2-3
CASSLPLTSGRARSLWDTQYF
TGTGCCAGCAGCTTACCTCTGACTAGCGGGAGGGCCAGGAGTTTGTGGGATACGCAGTATTTT
>-|16|TRBV7-2|TRBD2|TRBJ2-3
CASSPMASGRGDTQYF
TGTGCCAGCAGCCCAATGGCTAGCGGGAGAGGGGATACGCAGTATTTT
>medium-sized|16|TRBV23-1|TRBD1|TRBJ1-2
CASPKKDRGINYGYTF
TGCGCCAGCCCCAAAAAGGACAGGGGGATAAACTATGGCTACACCTTC
>-|15|TRBV7-9|-|TRBJ2-1
CASSERWGSYNEQFF
TGTGCCAGCAGCGAAAGATGGGGCTCCTACAATGAGCAGTTCTTC